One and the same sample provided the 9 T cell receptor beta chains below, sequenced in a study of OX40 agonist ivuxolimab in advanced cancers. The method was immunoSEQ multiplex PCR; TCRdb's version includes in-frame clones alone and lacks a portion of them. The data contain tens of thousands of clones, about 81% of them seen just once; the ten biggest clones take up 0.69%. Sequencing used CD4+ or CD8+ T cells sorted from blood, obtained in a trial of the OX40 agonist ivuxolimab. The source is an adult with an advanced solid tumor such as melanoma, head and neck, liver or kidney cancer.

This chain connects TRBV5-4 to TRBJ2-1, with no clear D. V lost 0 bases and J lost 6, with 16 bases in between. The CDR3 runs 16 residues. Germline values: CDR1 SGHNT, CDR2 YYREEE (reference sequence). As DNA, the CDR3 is TGTGCCAGCAGCTTGGGACGGGTTGGGGTCCTCAATGAGCAGTTCTTC. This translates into CASSLGRVGVLNEQFF.

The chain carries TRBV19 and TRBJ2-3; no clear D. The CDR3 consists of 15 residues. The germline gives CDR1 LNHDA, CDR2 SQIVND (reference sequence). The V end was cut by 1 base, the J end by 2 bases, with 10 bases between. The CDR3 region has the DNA TGTGCCAGTAGTATAGGCGTGTCTTCCACAGATACGCAGTATTTT. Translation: CASSIGVSSTDTQYF. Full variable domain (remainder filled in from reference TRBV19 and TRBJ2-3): DGGITQSPKYLFRKEGQNVTLSCEQNLNHDAMYWYRQDPGQGLRLIYYSQIVNDFQKGDIAEGYSVSREKKESFPLTVTSAQKNPTAFYLCASSIGVSSTDTQYFGPGTRLTVL.

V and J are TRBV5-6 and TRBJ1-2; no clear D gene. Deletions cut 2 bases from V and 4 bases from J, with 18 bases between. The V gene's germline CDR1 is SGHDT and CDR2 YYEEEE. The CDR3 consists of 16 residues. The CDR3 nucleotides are TGTGCCAGCAGCTTTCTTAGTTCTGTGGAGGTCTATGGCTACACCTTC. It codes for CASSFLSSVEVYGYTF.

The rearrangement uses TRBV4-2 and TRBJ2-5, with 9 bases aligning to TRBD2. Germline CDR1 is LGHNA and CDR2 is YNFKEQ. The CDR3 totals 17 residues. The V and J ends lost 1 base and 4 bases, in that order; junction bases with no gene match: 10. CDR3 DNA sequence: TGTGCCAGCAGCCAAGCAGGTTGGCGGGGGGGTGGAGAGACCCAGTACTTC. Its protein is CASSQAGWRGGGETQYF.

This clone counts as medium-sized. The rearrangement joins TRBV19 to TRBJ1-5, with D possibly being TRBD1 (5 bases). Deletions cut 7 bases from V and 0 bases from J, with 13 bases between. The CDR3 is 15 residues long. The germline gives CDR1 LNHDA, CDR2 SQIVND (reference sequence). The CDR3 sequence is CASTWGFNSNQPQHF. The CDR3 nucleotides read TGTGCCAGTACATGGGGGTTCAATAGCAATCAGCCCCAGCATTTT.

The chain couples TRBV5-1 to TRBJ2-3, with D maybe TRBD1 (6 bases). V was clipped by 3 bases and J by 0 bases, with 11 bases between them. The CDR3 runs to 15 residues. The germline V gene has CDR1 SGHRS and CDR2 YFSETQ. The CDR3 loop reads CASSSGVESTDTQYF. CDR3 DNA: TGCGCCAGCAGCTCAGGGGTGGAGAGCACAGATACGCAGTATTTT.

In nucleotides, the CDR3 is TGTGCCAGCAGCTTAGATGGGGTTTCCAACTATGGCTACACCTTC. This encodes CASSLDGVSNYGYTF. V usage is TRBV7-9 and J usage is TRBJ1-2; D is uncertain. Germline CDR1 SEHNR, CDR2 FQNEAQ (reference sequence). CDR3 length: 15 amino acids. V was trimmed by 1 base and J by 2 bases, leaving 11 bases between them.

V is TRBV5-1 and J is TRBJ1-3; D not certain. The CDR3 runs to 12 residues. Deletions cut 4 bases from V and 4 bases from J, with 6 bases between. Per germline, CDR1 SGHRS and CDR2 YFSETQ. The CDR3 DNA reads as TGCGCCAGCAGCGATCAGGGAAACACCATATATTTT. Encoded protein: CASSDQGNTIYF. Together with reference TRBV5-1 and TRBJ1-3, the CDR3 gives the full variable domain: KAGVTQTPRYLIKTRGQQVTLSCSPISGHRSVSWYQQTPGQGLQFLFEYFSETQRNKGNFPGRFSGRQFSNSRSEMNVSTLELGDSALYLCASSDQGNTIYFGEGSWLTVV.

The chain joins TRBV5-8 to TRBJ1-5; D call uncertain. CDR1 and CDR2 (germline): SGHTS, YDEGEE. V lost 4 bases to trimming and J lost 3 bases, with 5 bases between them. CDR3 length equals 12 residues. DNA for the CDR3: TGTGCCAGCAGCCCCTACAATCAGCCCCAGCATTTT. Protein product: CASSPYNQPQHF.